This T cell receptor beta chain was found in a study of blood T cells in healthy people across ages. Combining a sample-barcoded 5' primer with a J-beta primer mix, a second PCR ran for about 7 to 12 cycles. CDR3-containing paired-end reads numbered at least 2.5 million in each sample. TCRdb analysed the 5' RACE reads with MiXCR anew, one entry per CDR3 protein. Counted here are hundreds of thousands of distinct CDR3 sequences, 45% to 50% occurring once; the ten biggest clones make up 30% to 40%. The CDR3 extends over 14 amino acids. V shed 1 base, J shed 2 bases, and the junction held 2 bases outside the gene matches. The germline gives CDR1 SGHRS, CDR2 YFSETQ.

The sample taken for sequencing was blood. This TCR derives from a woman aged 55 to 70 in good health. This chain uses TRBV5-1 with TRBJ2-7, with 8 bases fitting TRBD2. The CDR3 nucleotides read TGCGCCAGCAGCTTGTCAGCGGGAGCCTACGAGCAGTACTTC. It yields the protein CASSLSAGAYEQYF.